This T cell receptor beta chain came from a study of T cells in Graves' hyperthyroidism and ophthalmopathy. Points from the study as a whole: Also found in blood were most expanded thyroid clonotypes above 0.001.

Details on this clonotype: Its antigen is unidentified.

Germline V gene sequence: CDR1 SGHTA, CDR2 FQGNSA. Between the trimmed V and J ends, which lost 4 bases and 6 bases, there was a span of 16 bases. CDR3 length: 14 residues. Amplification of TCR beta CDR3 regions was performed using RNA transcripts as template. Carried out on the TCR CDR3, a first-round RT-PCR used the HTBI primer set. TCRdb redid the calling of the multiplex PCR reads with MiXCR, one entry per CDR3 protein. The sample contains 540,000 or so distinct CDR3 sequences, 46% of which appear only once. The genes are TRBV7-2 and TRBJ2-7, with D maybe TRBD2 (6 bases). Sequencing input: peripheral blood or thyroid tissue (not recorded which). The receptor was isolated from an adult woman with Graves' disease, either hyperthyroidism or ophthalmopathy (not recorded which). The CDR3 region has the DNA TGTGCCAGCAGCTCCGGGAGTACGACCTCCGAGCAGTACTTC. This encodes CASSSGSTTSEQYF.